Listed below are T cell receptor beta chains from one sample, sequenced in a study of T cell changes during pregnancy in multiple sclerosis. Assay used: immunoSEQ multiplex PCR; TCRdb lists only in-frame clones, some missing. This sample has about 51,000 clones; 94% occur once, and the top ten carry around 0.6%. This specimen consisted of CD4+ T cells from peripheral blood mononuclear cells, obtained in the second trimester of pregnancy. Source of these receptors: a female donor with multiple sclerosis, enrolled in a pregnancy study. Both conserved end residues are part of each CDR3. The order of the fields is J gene, CDR3 length, V gene, CDR3 protein.

TRBJ1-2 14 TRBV4-1 CASSLSVGGNGYTF
TRBJ2-7 12 TRBV2 CASSNRGYEQYF
TRBJ1-2 13 TRBV2 CASSERRLDGYTF
TRBJ1-2 13 TRBV5-1 CASSLGRDYGYTF
TRBJ1-2 18 TRBV4-2 CASSQDVGTGWGNYGYTF
TRBJ2-7 18 TRBV5-4 CASSLGGAGLLSSYEQYF
TRBJ2-5 16 TRBV19 CASSIPLASGEETQYF
TRBJ2-1 15 TRBV11-3 CASSFRLAGGNEQFF
TRBJ1-1 15 TRBV19 CASRVGVRTNTEAFF
TRBJ2-2 15 TRBV5-6 CASSLVGDRPGELFF
TRBJ1-2 12 TRBV5-1 CASRGTVYGYTF
TRBJ2-3 14 TRBV6-1 CASVTSVSTDTQYF
TRBJ1-2 14 TRBV2 CASGTGGANYGYTF
TRBJ1-2 15 TRBV29-1 CSVEVLAESNYGYTF
TRBJ1-1 16 TRBV18 CASSIDRGRYGTEAFF
TRBJ2-3 15 TRBV7-2 CASSVAGGRTDTQYF
TRBJ1-5 16 TRBV2 CASSAIWGDSNQPQHF
TRBJ1-6 15 TRBV14 CASSYRGGLDSPLHF
TRBJ1-1 14 TRBV7-3 CASSARGRGTEAFF
TRBJ1-1 15 TRBV6-5 CASRETGTPNTEAFF
TRBJ2-1 18 TRBV5-8 CASSFWRRGVSSYNEQFF